Shown below are 29 T cell receptor beta chains from a single sample sequenced in a study of human T cells and chemical hapten exposure. TCRdb processed the RACE reads anew with MiXCR; each CDR3 protein has one entry. This table has 75,000 to 100,000 distinct CDR3 sequences, around 11% appearing once. Time point given: patch test 1, 2 weeks after DPC sensitization. Treatment: therapeutic diphenylcyclopropenone sensitization with weekly scalp DPC. Specimen: whole blood, collected in connection with sensitization to the hapten diphenylcyclopropenone (DPC). These receptors were obtained from a woman aged 40 to 55 with alopecia areata. Some clones in this sample may be carry-over from other donors' samples.

In this sample, this clonotype turned up a few times. The gene calls are TRBV9 and TRBJ2-2, with 8 bases lining up with TRBD2. CDR3 length: 16 residues. The J segment lost 6 bases and the V segment lost 2 bases, leaving 9 bases of the junction unmatched. Germline V gene sequence: CDR1 SGDLS, CDR2 YYNGEE. CDR3 in DNA: TGTGCCAGCAGCGTGGAGGCCAGCGGGAGATCCGGGGAGCTGTTTTTT. Translated: CASSVEASGRSGELFF.

This clonotype came up many times. The genes are TRBV11-2 and TRBJ2-3, with 8 bases that match TRBD2. The germline CDR1 and CDR2 sequences are SGHAT and FQNNGV. The CDR3 sequence is 17 residues long. The trim removed 5 bases at V and 2 bases at J, leaving 12 bases unmatched. The DNA for the CDR3 is TGTGCCAGCAGCCCTCGACCGGGACTAGTCGACACAGATACGCAGTATTTT. It codes for CASSPRPGLVDTDTQYF.

J is TRBJ2-7 and V is TRBV5-1; D call uncertain. The CDR3 is 16 amino acids. Germline V gene sequence: CDR1 SGHRS, CDR2 YFSETQ. V was shortened by 3 bases and J by 4 bases, with 20 bases between the two germline ends. The CDR3 region has the DNA TGCGCCAGCAGCTCCCGCACGGCGTCTAGTGGGTACGAGCAGTACTTC. Residues: CASSSRTASSGYEQYF.

This clonotype was seen at least ten times. The rearrangement links TRBV20-1 to TRBJ1-2, with unresolved D. This CDR3 region has 15 residues. Germline values: CDR1 DFQATT, CDR2 SNEGSKA (reference sequence). Trimming pared 0 bases from V and 1 base from J, leaving 12 bases between. The CDR3 here is CSARDPQRNNYGYTF. The CDR3 region has the DNA TGCAGTGCTAGAGATCCACAGAGGAATAACTATGGCTACACCTTC.

The chain recombines TRBV2 with TRBJ1-1, with TRBD1 matching over 7 bases. CDR3 length: 11 residues. With 7 bases clipped from V and 7 bases from J, the junction kept 3 bases outside the gene matches. Germline values: CDR1 SNHLY, CDR2 FYNNEI. CDR3 residues: CASTGGVEAFF. As DNA, the CDR3 is TGTGCCAGCACAGGGGGAGTTGAAGCTTTCTTT.

This clonotype was observed a few times. The CDR3 region is CASSPSDRGITEAFF. CDR3 bases: TGTGCCAGCAGCCCATCGGACAGGGGGATTACTGAAGCTTTCTTT. This rearrangement joins TRBV9 to TRBJ1-1; the match to TRBD1 covers 10 bases. Germline loops: CDR1 SGDLS, CDR2 YYNGEE. V was pared by 4 bases and J by 5 bases, with 8 bases of the junction left unmatched. The CDR3 contains 15 residues. Supplemented by reference TRBV9 and TRBJ1-1, the full variable domain reads DSGVTQTPKHLITATGQRVTLRCSPRSGDLSVYWYQQSLDQGLQFLIQYYNGEERAKGNILERFSAQQFPDLHSELNLSSLELGDSALYFCASSPSDRGITEAFFGQGTRLTVV.

This clonotype was seen at least ten times. The gene calls are TRBV10-3 and TRBJ2-2, with a tentative D call TRBD2 (7 bases). Trimming removed 4 bases from V and 3 bases from J, with 18 bases in between. The CDR3 extends over 17 amino acids. Germline CDR1 and CDR2: ENHRY and SYGVKD. CDR3 nucleotides: TGTGCCATCAGTGCAGTCACCGGGGGGCTAGACACCGGGGAGCTGTTTTTT. It specifies CAISAVTGGLDTGELFF.

This clonotype was seen more than once but under ten times. The rearrangement links TRBV6-2 or TRBV6-3 to TRBJ1-5; TRBD1 aligns across 8 bases. The CDR3 is 15 residues long. After removal of 7 bases from V and 9 bases from J, the junction contained 14 bases not matched to a gene. From germline, CDR1 is MNHEY and CDR2 SVGEGT. The DNA of the CDR3 is TGTGCCAGCAACCTTCAGGGGGCCCAGGGTCGGCCCCAGCATTTT. This sequence encodes CASNLQGAQGRPQHF.

This CDR3 reads CASGKPNTGELFF. CDR3 bases: TGTGCTAGTGGGAAGCCGAACACCGGGGAGCTGTTTTTT. The V gene is TRBV12-5, the J gene TRBJ2-2; D ambiguous. Germline V gene lookup returns CDR1 LGHNT and CDR2 FRNRAP. The CDR3 loop spans 13 amino acids. Trimming took off 6 bases at V and 0 bases at J, with 5 bases between the two ends.

In this sample, this clonotype turned up a few times. The chain carries TRBV4-3 and TRBJ2-1; 8 nucleotides match TRBD2. V trimming: 0 bases; J trimming: 3 bases; junction bases outside the gene matches: 4. The CDR3 contains 16 residues. Germline-derived CDR1 and CDR2 are LGHNA and YSLEER. For the CDR3, the DNA is TGCGCCAGCAGCCAAGATTGGAGCGGGAGCTACAATGAGCAGTTCTTC. It codes for CASSQDWSGSYNEQFF.

This clonotype showed up many times. V gene TRBV20-1 combines with J gene TRBJ2-4; D remains unclear. The CDR3 runs to 10 residues. V shed 5 bases and J shed 6 bases, with 5 bases lying between them. Per the germline V gene, CDR1 is DFQATT and CDR2 is SNEGSKA (reference sequence). CDR3 coding DNA: TGCAGTGCTGAAAGAAACATTCAGTACTTC. Translation gives CSAERNIQYF.

This clonotype was detected only a few times. V and J are TRBV29-1 and TRBJ1-2; TRBD1 is a possible D gene (5 bases). This CDR3 spans 12 amino acids. Trimming removed 4 bases from V and 4 bases from J, with 10 bases in between. Germline V CDR1 and CDR2: SQVTM, ANQGSEA. The CDR3 region is CSVGAGRYGYTF. The DNA for the CDR3 is TGCAGCGTTGGAGCAGGGCGCTATGGCTACACCTTC.

The chain has TRBV18 and TRBJ1-5, with D unresolved. The CDR3 consists of 15 residues. Trimming removed 3 bases at V and 6 bases at J, with 15 bases between. The germline CDR1 and CDR2 sequences are KGHSH and LQKENI. The CDR3: CASSPLGPLGQPQHF. In nucleotides, the CDR3 is TGTGCCAGCTCACCCCTAGGACCTCTCGGTCAGCCCCAGCATTTT.

The table lists this clonotype with many counts. CDR3 DNA sequence: TGTGCCAGCCAAGAGAAGCTAAAGTCGGGGTTAACGGAGACCCAGTACTTC. This translates into CASQEKLKSGLTETQYF. V and J are TRBV7-6 and TRBJ2-5; D may be TRBD2 (5 bases). Germline assignment: CDR1 SGHVS and CDR2 FNYEAQ. V lost 8 bases and J lost 5, with 27 bases in between. CDR3 length: 17 residues. Full variable domain (missing parts from reference TRBV7-6 and TRBJ2-5): GAGVSQSPRYKVTKRGQDVALRCDPISGHVSLYWYRQALGQGPEFLTYFNYEAQQDKSGLPNDRFSAERPEGSISTLTIQRTEQRDSAMYRCASQEKLKSGLTETQYFGPGTRLLVL.

This clonotype was detected many times. This chain joins TRBV27 and TRBJ2-2; 10 nucleotides match TRBD2. The CDR3 contains 17 residues. V shed 4 bases, J shed 0 bases, and the junction held 5 bases outside the gene matches. Germline lookup yields CDR1 MNHEY and CDR2 SMNVEV (reference sequence). CDR3: CASSSGSGRSNTGELFF. The CDR3 DNA sequence: TGTGCCAGCAGTTCAGGTAGCGGGAGGTCGAACACCGGGGAGCTGTTTTTT.

This clonotype was observed a few times. This rearrangement joins TRBV6-2 or TRBV6-3 to TRBJ2-3; TRBD1 might be the D (5 bases). V was clipped by 0 bases and J by 2 bases, with 12 bases between them. CDR1 MNHEY and CDR2 SVGEGT come from the germline V gene. CDR3 length: 16 amino acids. The CDR3 nucleotides are TGTGCCAGCAGTTACTCAAAAGACAGCATCACAGATACGCAGTATTTT. Translating it yields CASSYSKDSITDTQYF.

This clonotype was counted ten times or more. The genes are TRBV30 and TRBJ2-1; TRBD2 matches 9 bases. V gave up 1 base and J gave up 8 bases; unmatched junction bases: 6. The CDR3 sequence is 14 residues long. CDR1 is GTSNPN and CDR2 is SVGIG in the germline V gene (reference sequence). The CDR3 protein is CAWSGTSEYHEQFF. The CDR3 DNA reads TGTGCCTGGAGTGGGACTAGCGAGTATCATGAGCAGTTCTTC.

This clonotype was seen more than once but under ten times. The gene calls are TRBV20-1 and TRBJ2-1, with TRBD1 identical over 7 bases. V gave up 3 bases and J gave up 3 bases; unmatched junction bases: 5. The CDR3 sequence is 14 residues long. Germline assignment: CDR1 DFQATT and CDR2 SNEGSKA (reference sequence). The CDR3 region has the DNA TGCAGTGCTAGCCGGGACAGTCTCTACAATGAGCAGTTCTTC. As protein: CSASRDSLYNEQFF.

V usage is TRBV6-2 or TRBV6-3 and J usage is TRBJ2-7; TRBD1 matches at 11 bases. This CDR3 is built from 15 residues. Germline V CDR1 and CDR2: MNHEY, SVGEGT. The junction had 5 bases not matched to a gene; V was cut back by 5 bases and J by 2 bases. CDR3 in amino acids: CASSRPGQGAYEQYF. The DNA of the CDR3 is TGTGCCAGCAGTAGACCGGGACAGGGGGCCTACGAGCAGTACTTC.

In DNA form, the CDR3 reads TGCAGTGCCTTCAAACAGGGGGCGGACATTCAGTACTTC. This codes for CSAFKQGADIQYF. The rearrangement uses TRBV20-1 and TRBJ2-4; 9 bases are a match to TRBD1. The CDR3 consists of 13 residues. Germline CDR1 and CDR2: DFQATT and SNEGSKA (reference sequence). V was pared by 6 bases and J by 8 bases, with 8 bases of the junction left unmatched.

This clonotype has just a few counts. The chain links TRBV6-1 to TRBJ1-5; no definite D call. This CDR3 comprises 14 residues. CDR1 is MNHNS, CDR2 SASEGT, per germline. The V end lost 6 bases, the J end lost 4 bases, and 13 bases lay between the germline ends. The CDR3 protein is CASRMPARNQPQHF. The CDR3 DNA is TGTGCCAGCAGAATGCCCGCGAGGAATCAGCCCCAGCATTTT.

This chain uses TRBV7-2 with TRBJ2-7; a possible D gene is TRBD1 (5 bases). V was cut by 1 base and J by 5 bases, with 12 bases left in between. This CDR3 has 14 amino acids. Germline assignment: CDR1 SGHTA and CDR2 FQGNSA. The CDR3 protein is CASSLVAGSNEQYF. CDR3 DNA sequence: TGTGCCAGCAGCTTAGTCGCAGGGTCGAACGAGCAGTACTTC.

The CDR3 DNA is TGTGCCAGCAGCTCCCAGGGGGGGAATGAGCAGTTCTTC. This encodes CASSSQGGNEQFF. The chain employs TRBV3-1 and TRBJ2-1; D assignment may be TRBD1 or TRBD2 (7 bases each). Trimming took 5 bases from V and 7 from J, leaving 12 bases between them. This CDR3 is built from 13 residues. The germline gives CDR1 LGHDT, CDR2 YNNKEL (reference sequence).

This clonotype was observed a few times. The rearrangement links TRBV7-6 to TRBJ1-1; D unresolved. CDR1 is SGHVS and CDR2 is FNYEAQ in the germline V gene. Trimming pared 1 base from V and 1 base from J, leaving 4 bases between. The CDR3 has 13 residues. The CDR3 DNA follows: TGTGCCAGCAGCTTAGTACAGAACACTGAAGCTTTCTTT. This sequence encodes CASSLVQNTEAFF.

This clonotype came up many times. V is TRBV11-2 and J is TRBJ2-3; 7 positions match TRBD2. The length of the CDR3 is 16 residues. Per germline, CDR1 SGHAT and CDR2 FQNNGV. Unmatched junction bases numbered 5, after V lost 0 bases and J lost 2 bases. This CDR3 is CASSLDGAGFTDTQYF. The CDR3 DNA reads as TGTGCCAGCAGCTTAGACGGAGCGGGGTTCACAGATACGCAGTATTTT.

The V and J genes are TRBV7-2 and TRBJ2-5, with 12 positions matching TRBD1. Germline trimming cut 1 base from V and 5 bases from J; bases unmatched to any gene: 8. Germline CDR1 and CDR2: SGHTA and FQGNSA. The CDR3 spans 17 residues. The CDR3 DNA is TGTGCCAGCAGCTTAGAAGTATGGGACAGGGGGCCTGAGACCCAGTACTTC. Translation: CASSLEVWDRGPETQYF. Based on the CDR3 plus reference TRBV7-2 and TRBJ2-5, the full variable domain is GAGVSQSPSNKVTEKGKDVELRCDPISGHTALYWYRQSLGQGLEFLIYFQGNSAPDKSGLPSDRFSAERTGGSVSTLTIQRTQQEDSAVYLCASSLEVWDRGPETQYFGPGTRLLVL.

This clonotype was picked up many times. The chain is built from TRBV11-2 and TRBJ2-7, with 15 bases matching TRBD2. V was clipped by 5 bases and J by 7 bases; unmatched bases: 18. The CDR3 sequence is 19 residues long. Germline CDR1 reads SGHAT; CDR2 reads FQNNGV. Written as DNA, the CDR3 is TGTGCCAGCAGCCCATTCAGGACTAGCGGGAGGGCCCCTCGCGGAGAGCAGTACTTC. Protein: CASSPFRTSGRAPRGEQYF. The whole variable domain, remainder taken from reference TRBV11-2 and TRBJ2-7, is EAGVAQSPRYKIIEKRQSVAFWCNPISGHATLYWYQQILGQGPKLLIQFQNNGVVDDSQLPKDRFSAERLKGVDSTLKIQPAKLEDSAVYLCASSPFRTSGRAPRGEQYFGPGTRLTVT.

CDR3 DNA: TGTGCCAGCAGTTTAGCCCGACTAGCAGGCACAGATACGCAGTATTTT. Translation gives CASSLARLAGTDTQYF. This chain uses TRBV12-3 or TRBV12-4 with TRBJ2-3; 7 nucleotides line up with TRBD2. The J segment lost 1 base and the V segment lost 0 bases, leaving 4 bases of the junction unmatched. The CDR3 contains 16 residues.

The chain links TRBV3-1 to TRBJ2-1; D unclear. This CDR3 has 12 amino acids. V lost 3 bases to trimming and J lost 4 bases, with 4 bases between them. Per the germline V gene, CDR1 is LGHDT and CDR2 is YNNKEL (reference sequence). The CDR3 region has the DNA TGTGCCAGCAGCCATAGATACAATGAGCAGTTCTTC. The encoded protein is CASSHRYNEQFF.